One sample yielded the 13 T cell receptor beta chains listed below, sequenced in a study of blood T cells in healthy people across ages. The authors ran a second PCR of about 6 to 11 cycles using a sample-barcoded 5' primer and a J-beta primer mix. TCRdb itself ran the 5' RACE reads through MiXCR, one entry per CDR3 protein. The sample consists of hundreds of thousands of distinct CDR3 sequences, under 55% of them appearing once. The sample consisted of blood. The receptors shown here come from a man older than 75 in good health.

The chain uses TRBV29-1 and TRBJ2-1; TRBD2 matches at 9 bases. The CDR3 sequence is 14 residues long. V was clipped by 4 bases and J by 7 bases; unmatched bases: 8. CDR1 and CDR2 (germline): SQVTM, ANQGSEA. DNA for the CDR3: TGCAGCGTTGTCCCACTAGCGGGCTTAAATGAGCAGTTCTTC. Protein sequence: CSVVPLAGLNEQFF.

This clonotype came up many times. V is TRBV6-5 and J is TRBJ2-4; D tentatively reads TRBD1 or TRBD2 (7 bases each). Germline V gene lookup returns CDR1 MNHEY and CDR2 SVGAGI. V gave up 5 bases and J gave up 8 bases, with 13 bases separating them. The CDR3 contains 13 residues. The CDR3 region is CASSPGGVDIQYF. CDR3 bases: TGTGCCAGCAGTCCAGGGGGGGTGGACATTCAGTACTTC.

The chain employs TRBV4-1 and TRBJ2-7, with D perhaps matching TRBD1 (5 bases). The J call is in doubt because the DNA end fits TRBJ2-5 better. The CDR3 length is 13 residues. Germline loops: CDR1 MGHRA, CDR2 YSYEKL. The CDR3 region is CASSPQGQETQYF. The CDR3 DNA is TGCGCCAGCAGCCCCCAGGGTCAGGAGACCCAGTACTTC.

This clonotype occurred a few times. The rearrangement links TRBV10-3 to TRBJ2-2, with D perhaps TRBD1 (5 bases). The germline V gene has CDR1 ENHRY and CDR2 SYGVKD. The CDR3 runs to 13 residues. Trimming left V 5 bases short and J 1 base short, with 5 bases between. The CDR3 DNA follows: TGTGCCATCAGTACAGGGAACACCGGGGAGCTGTTTTTT. Protein sequence: CAISTGNTGELFF.

V usage is TRBV12-3 or TRBV12-4 and J usage is TRBJ2-7, with a possible D match to TRBD2 (5 bases). V lost 6 bases and J lost 0, with 12 bases in between. The CDR3 covers 14 residues. CDR3 amino acids: CASRLNGLSYEQYF. CDR3 DNA sequence: TGTGCCAGCAGGTTAAACGGACTCTCCTACGAGCAGTACTTC.

The genes are TRBV3-1 and TRBJ2-1; D is unresolved. The V gene's germline CDR1 is LGHDT and CDR2 YNNKEL (reference sequence). Trimming stripped 5 bases from V and 10 bases from J, with 21 bases between. The CDR3 length is 15 residues. The CDR3: CASSSPRTLISEQFF. CDR3 in DNA: TGTGCCAGCAGCAGTCCCAGGACCCTTATTTCGGAGCAGTTCTTC.

This clonotype was observed at least ten times. This chain connects TRBV6-6 to TRBJ2-3, with a weak D call TRBD1 (6 bases). Trimming stripped 5 bases from V and 3 bases from J, with 12 bases between. This CDR3 is 14 amino acids long. Per germline, CDR1 MNHNY and CDR2 SVGAGI (reference sequence). CDR3: CASSARQGTDTQYF. CDR3 bases: TGTGCCAGCAGTGCCCGGCAGGGGACAGATACGCAGTATTTT.

V and J are TRBV10-3 and TRBJ2-3; 12 bases are shared with TRBD2. V was clipped by 2 bases and J by 0 bases; unmatched bases: 6. Germline CDR1 ENHRY, CDR2 SYGVKD. The CDR3 consists of 18 residues. The DNA of the CDR3 is TGTGCCATCAGTGAGGGGATGACTAGCGGGAGAAGCACAGATACGCAGTATTTT. It translates to CAISEGMTSGRSTDTQYF.

This chain uses TRBV2 with TRBJ2-1; tentative D call: TRBD1 (5 bases). Trimming pared 3 bases from V and 5 bases from J, leaving 11 bases between. The CDR3 sequence is 14 residues long. Per germline, CDR1 SNHLY and CDR2 FYNNEI. CDR3 amino acids: CASSENRQNNEQFF. The CDR3 coding sequence is TGTGCCAGCAGTGAGAACAGGCAGAACAATGAGCAGTTCTTC.

With respect to this clonotype: A junction end diverges from the germline sequence, so it may reflect a read error. The CDR3 coding sequence is TGTGCCAGCAGTTTGGGGGGAGCCACAGATACGCAGTCTTTT. It codes for CASSLGGATDTQSF. The rearrangement joins TRBV7-3 to TRBJ2-3, with D perhaps matching TRBD2 (6 bases). Germline CDR1 is SGHTA and CDR2 is FQGTGA. The length of the CDR3 is 14 residues. The full variable domain, completed using reference TRBV7-3 and TRBJ2-3, is GAGVSQTPSNKVTEKGKYVELRCDPISGHTALYWYRQSLGQGPEFLIYFQGTGAADDSGLPNDRFFAVRPEGSVSTLKIQRTERGDSAVYLCASSLGGATDTQSFGPGTRLTVL.

The chain uses TRBV6-1 and TRBJ2-7, with a weak D call TRBD2 (6 bases). The V end was cut by 2 bases, the J end by 5 bases, with 16 bases between. The CDR3 has 15 residues. Germline assignment: CDR1 MNHNS and CDR2 SASEGT. In DNA form, the CDR3 reads TGTGCCAGCAGTGAAACAAGGAGCGGGTTCGACGAGCAGTACTTC. It codes for CASSETRSGFDEQYF.

V is TRBV7-2 and J is TRBJ2-3; 11 positions agree with TRBD2. The CDR3 extends over 12 amino acids. Looked up from germline, CDR1 is SGHTA and CDR2 is FQGNSA. Trimming removed 1 base from V and 14 bases from J; junction bases left unmatched: 2. CDR3 bases: TGTGCCAGCAGCTTAGATAGCGGGAGGGCGTATTTT. Translated: CASSLDSGRAYF.

This clonotype was counted a few times. The chain is built from TRBV6-2 or TRBV6-3 and TRBJ2-6; 7 nucleotides match TRBD1. The germline CDR1 and CDR2 sequences are MNHEY and SVGEGT. The CDR3 spans 18 residues. Unmatched junction bases numbered 8, after V lost 0 bases and J lost 3 bases. The CDR3 DNA reads as TGTGCCAGCAGTTACTCACTGGACAGGCTTTATGGGGCCAACGTCCTGACTTTC. It yields the protein CASSYSLDRLYGANVLTF.